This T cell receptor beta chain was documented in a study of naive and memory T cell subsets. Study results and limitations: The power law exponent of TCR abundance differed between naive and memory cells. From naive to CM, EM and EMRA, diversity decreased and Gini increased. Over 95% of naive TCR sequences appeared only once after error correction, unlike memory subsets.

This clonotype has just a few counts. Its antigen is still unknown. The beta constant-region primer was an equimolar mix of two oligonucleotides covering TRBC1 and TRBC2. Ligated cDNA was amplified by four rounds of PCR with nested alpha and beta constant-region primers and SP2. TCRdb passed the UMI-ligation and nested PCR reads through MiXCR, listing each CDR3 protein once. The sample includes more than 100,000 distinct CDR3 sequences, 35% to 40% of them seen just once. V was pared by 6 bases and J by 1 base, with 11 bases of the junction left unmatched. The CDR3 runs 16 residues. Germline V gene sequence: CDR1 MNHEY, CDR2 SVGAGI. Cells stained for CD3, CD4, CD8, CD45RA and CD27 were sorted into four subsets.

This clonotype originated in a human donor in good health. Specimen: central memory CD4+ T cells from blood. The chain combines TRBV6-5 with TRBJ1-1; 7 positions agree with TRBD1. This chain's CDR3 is CASSRNRGGSNTEAFF. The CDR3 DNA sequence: TGTGCCAGCAGCCGAAACAGGGGCGGGTCGAACACTGAAGCTTTCTTT.